This T cell receptor beta chain was captured in a study of T cells in localized non-small cell lung cancer. Study observations and caveats: Heterogeneity cannot be ruled out, as sequencing used one tumor region only.

About this clone itself: The antigen remains undetermined.

V dropped 6 bases and J dropped 2; count of bases not matched to a gene: 2. The CDR3 contains 12 residues. Germline CDR1 reads SQVTM; CDR2 reads ANQGSEA. Measured with immunoSEQ multiplex PCR; TCRdb has only the in-frame clones, and not every one. The sample lists about 41,000 clones; roughly 86% were seen once. This clonotype was obtained from a woman between 18 and 55 years old with stage III lung adenocarcinoma. This sequence joins TRBV29-1 and TRBJ2-7; 9 bases are shared with TRBD1. The specimen was peripheral blood, collected before any cancer treatment. DNA for the CDR3: TGCAGCGTACGACAGGGGGCCTACGAGCAGTACTTC. Protein sequence: CSVRQGAYEQYF.